This TCR beta chain came from a study of cytomegalovirus exposure and HLA in healthy donors. Study summary: Prior work identified under 130 million unique TCR beta sequences in about 179 million T cells.

The CDR3 consists of 16 residues. The germline V gene encodes CDR1 ENHRY and CDR2 SYGVKD. V trimming: 0 bases; J trimming: 6 bases; junction bases outside the gene matches: 5. A single count supports this clone. Its antigen is unidentified. Study-wide findings and caveats: CMV serostatus alone was available as immune exposure information. Analysis performed later showed TCR beta chains linked to HLA being more clonally expanded than equally common others.

The primer mix had 60 Vbeta and 13 Jbeta primers. The assay was immunoSEQ multiplex PCR, and TCRdb's table has in-frame clones only and misses some. The table has over 120,000 clones, approximately 70% seen once. Sequencing was performed on PBMCs. The sequence was collected from a woman in her sixties or seventies in good health and CMV-seropositive. The V gene is TRBV10-3, the J gene TRBJ2-2; 9 bases match TRBD2. The CDR3 here is CAISESSGGSSGELFF. The DNA for the CDR3 is TGTGCCATCAGTGAGTCGAGCGGGGGGTCATCCGGGGAGCTGTTTTTT.